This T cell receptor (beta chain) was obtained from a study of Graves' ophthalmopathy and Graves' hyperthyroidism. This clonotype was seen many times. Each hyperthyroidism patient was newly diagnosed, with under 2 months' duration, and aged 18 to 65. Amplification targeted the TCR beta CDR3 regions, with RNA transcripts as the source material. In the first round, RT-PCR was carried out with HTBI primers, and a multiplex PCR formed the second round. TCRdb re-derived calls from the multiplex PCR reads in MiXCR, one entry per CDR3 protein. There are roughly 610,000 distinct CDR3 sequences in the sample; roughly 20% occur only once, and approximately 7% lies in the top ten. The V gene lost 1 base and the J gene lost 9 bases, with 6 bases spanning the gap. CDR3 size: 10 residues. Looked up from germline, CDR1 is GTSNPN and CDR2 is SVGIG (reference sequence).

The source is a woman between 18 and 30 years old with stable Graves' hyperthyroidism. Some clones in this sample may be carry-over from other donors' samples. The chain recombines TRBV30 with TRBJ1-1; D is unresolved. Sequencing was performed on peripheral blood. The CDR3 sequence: CAWSGPQAFF. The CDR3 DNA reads TGTGCCTGGAGTGGACCCCAAGCTTTCTTT. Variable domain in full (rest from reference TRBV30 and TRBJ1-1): SQTIHQWPATLVQPVGSPLSLECTVEGTSNPNLYWYRQAAGRGLQLLFYSVGIGQISSEVPQNLSASRPQDRQFILSSKKLLLSDSGFYLCAWSGPQAFFGQGTRLTVV.